The 15 T cell receptor beta chains below come from one sample, sequenced in a study of blood T cell repertoires in COVID-19 (TCRdb year 2020). Library creation used the immunoSEQ multiplex PCR assay. Drawn from immuneACCESS, this table holds only the in-frame rearrangements with V and J called that TCRdb kept. Clones are partly lost; checked studies trace under half to an unresolved V gene and leave the rest unexplained. The sample profile shows about 160,000 clones; over 70% of them were found once. Approximately 3.6% of the sample lies in the top ten. Sequences were obtained from PBMCs or T cells enriched from blood (not recorded which). These receptors originate from a woman aged 60-75 years who had recovered from COVID-19.

This rearrangement joins TRBV6-5 to TRBJ2-7; 7 bases fit TRBD1. The J segment lost 3 bases and the V segment lost 2 bases, leaving 1 base of the junction unmatched. Germline values: CDR1 MNHEY, CDR2 SVGAGI. The CDR3 spans 13 residues. This CDR3 reads CASSYAGGYEQYF. Written as DNA, the CDR3 is TGTGCCAGCAGTTACGCAGGGGGCTACGAGCAGTACTTC.

The CDR3 bases are TGTGCCAGCAGCGCCCCGGGGACAGGGAACCACGAGCAGTACTTC. This translates into CASSAPGTGNHEQYF. The chain employs TRBV11-2 and TRBJ2-7; 9 nucleotides align to TRBD1. The CDR3 runs 15 residues. The V and J ends lost 5 bases and 5 bases, in that order; junction bases with no gene match: 10. The germline gives CDR1 SGHAT, CDR2 FQNNGV.

The chain uses TRBV5-4 and TRBJ2-3; D is ambiguous. In germline, CDR1 is SGHNT, CDR2 YYREEE (reference sequence). CDR3 size: 14 residues. V was shortened by 3 bases and J by 6 bases, with 14 bases between the two germline ends. CDR3 DNA: TGTGCCAGCAGCTATGCCGGGTCGGCCGATACGCAGTATTTT. Amino acids: CASSYAGSADTQYF.

As concerns this clone: Other DNA sequences in this specimen translate into the identical CDR3. J is TRBJ1-5 and V is TRBV7-2; a possible D gene is TRBD1 (5 bases). Trimming removed 1 base at V and 0 bases at J, with 7 bases between. Germline-derived CDR1 and CDR2 are SGHTA and FQGNSA. The CDR3 sequence is 15 residues long. The CDR3 sequence is CASSLVRDSNQPQHF. CDR3 DNA sequence: TGTGCCAGCAGCTTAGTCAGGGATAGCAATCAGCCCCAGCATTTT.

The gene calls are TRBV3-1 (or the pseudogene TRBV3-2) and TRBJ1-1; TRBD1 matches 8 bases. The CDR3 is 14 residues long. In germline, CDR1 is LGHDT, CDR2 YNNKEL (reference sequence). V lost 4 bases to trimming and J lost 11 bases; unmatched junction nucleotides: 12. CDR3 nucleotide sequence: TGTGCCAGCAGCCTCAGGACAGGGACTGAAGGGGCTTTCTTT. Amino acid sequence: CASSLRTGTEGAFF.

The chain recombines TRBV6-1 with TRBJ2-7; D perhaps matches TRBD1 (7 bases). In germline, CDR1 is MNHNS, CDR2 SASEGT. The ends were cut back, 3 bases at V and 3 bases at J, with 18 bases in the middle. The CDR3 sequence is 16 residues long. The CDR3, as DNA: TGTGCCAGCAGTGAGGCGGGCGGGACAGAGTACTACGAGCAGTACTTC. Protein: CASSEAGGTEYYEQYF.

The chain combines TRBV5-1 with TRBJ2-5, with 7 positions matching TRBD1. The CDR3 contains 14 residues. CDR1 is SGHRS and CDR2 is YFSETQ in the germline V gene. After removal of 4 bases from V and 0 bases from J, the junction contained 3 bases not matched to a gene. CDR3 bases: TGCGCCAGCAGCCTTACAGGGGACCAAGAGACCCAGTACTTC. Encoded protein: CASSLTGDQETQYF. The variable domain in full, with the rest retrieved from reference TRBV5-1 and TRBJ2-5, is KAGVTQTPRYLIKTRGQQVTLSCSPISGHRSVSWYQQTPGQGLQFLFEYFSETQRNKGNFPGRFSGRQFSNSRSEMNVSTLELGDSALYLCASSLTGDQETQYFGPGTRLLVL.

The chain combines TRBV6-5 with TRBJ1-1; 9 bases are a match to TRBD1. The CDR3 runs 14 residues. Looked up from germline, CDR1 is MNHEY and CDR2 is SVGAGI. With 4 bases clipped from V and 6 bases from J, the junction kept 6 bases outside the gene matches. The DNA for the CDR3 is TGTGCCAGCAGTTGGGGACAGGGTGTCGCTGAAGCTTTCTTT. Translated, it gives CASSWGQGVAEAFF.

This chain links TRBV5-1 with TRBJ2-3; D might be TRBD1 (5 bases). From germline, CDR1 is SGHRS and CDR2 YFSETQ. The CDR3 runs 14 residues. Trimming cost V 5 bases and J 0 bases, with 10 bases left between them. The CDR3 sequence: CASSQGSSTDTQYF. CDR3 DNA sequence: TGCGCCAGCAGTCAGGGATCTAGCACAGATACGCAGTATTTT.

The rearrangement links TRBV28 to TRBJ2-7; TRBD1 matches 9 bases. The CDR3 covers 15 residues. The germline CDR1 and CDR2 sequences are MDHEN and SYDVKM. Trimming removed 5 bases from V and 4 bases from J; junction bases left unmatched: 9. The DNA of the CDR3 is TGTGCCAGCAGTCCCGACAGGGGGTCATCGTACGAGCAGTACTTC. Amino acid sequence: CASSPDRGSSYEQYF.

The chain combines TRBV7-2 with TRBJ2-3; 10 nucleotides align to TRBD2. CDR1 and CDR2 from the germline V gene are SGHTA and FQGNSA. This CDR3 contains 17 residues. Trimming took 5 bases from V and 6 from J; bases not matched to a gene: 14. Written as DNA, the CDR3 is TGTGCCAGCAGCCCATTACTAGCGGGGTCCCTGAGGGATACGCAGTATTTT. It encodes CASSPLLAGSLRDTQYF. Full variable domain (missing parts from reference TRBV7-2 and TRBJ2-3): GAGVSQSPSNKVTEKGKDVELRCDPISGHTALYWYRQSLGQGLEFLIYFQGNSAPDKSGLPSDRFSAERTGGSVSTLTIQRTQQEDSAVYLCASSPLLAGSLRDTQYFGPGTRLTVL.

This chain links TRBV6-2 or TRBV6-3 with TRBJ2-3; D ambiguous. V lost 2 bases and J 2 bases, leaving 20 bases between the germline ends. The CDR3 consists of 18 residues. Germline CDR1 and CDR2: MNHEY and SVGEGT. This CDR3 reads CASSYPHKRLRNTDTQYF. CDR3 coding DNA: TGTGCCAGCAGTTACCCTCACAAGCGCCTAAGAAACACAGATACGCAGTATTTT.

Remarks on this clone: The same CDR3 also results from other DNA sequences found in this sample. This chain links TRBV29-1 with TRBJ1-1; D is unresolved. The ends were cut back, 4 bases at V and 3 bases at J, with 3 bases in the middle. The CDR3 has 10 residues. In germline, CDR1 is SQVTM, CDR2 ANQGSEA. CDR3 protein: CSVADTEAFF. The CDR3 bases are TGCAGCGTTGCGGACACTGAAGCTTTCTTT.

V is TRBV30 and J is TRBJ1-5; D remains unclear. This CDR3 is 13 amino acids long. Trimming pared 3 bases from V and 6 bases from J, leaving 12 bases between. The germline V gene has CDR1 GTSNPN and CDR2 SVGIG (reference sequence). CDR3 in DNA: TGTGCCTGGAGCCCCGGAGTAGCTCAGCCCCAGCATTTT. It specifies CAWSPGVAQPQHF.

The chain uses TRBV5-1 and TRBJ2-7; D possibly corresponds to TRBD2 (6 bases). V was pared by 2 bases and J by 1 base, with 10 bases between. CDR3 length: 14 amino acids. The germline CDR1 and CDR2 sequences are SGHRS and YFSETQ. CDR3 DNA sequence: TGCGCCAGCAGCTTAATTAGCGGTTCCTACGAGCAGTACTTC. Residues: CASSLISGSYEQYF.